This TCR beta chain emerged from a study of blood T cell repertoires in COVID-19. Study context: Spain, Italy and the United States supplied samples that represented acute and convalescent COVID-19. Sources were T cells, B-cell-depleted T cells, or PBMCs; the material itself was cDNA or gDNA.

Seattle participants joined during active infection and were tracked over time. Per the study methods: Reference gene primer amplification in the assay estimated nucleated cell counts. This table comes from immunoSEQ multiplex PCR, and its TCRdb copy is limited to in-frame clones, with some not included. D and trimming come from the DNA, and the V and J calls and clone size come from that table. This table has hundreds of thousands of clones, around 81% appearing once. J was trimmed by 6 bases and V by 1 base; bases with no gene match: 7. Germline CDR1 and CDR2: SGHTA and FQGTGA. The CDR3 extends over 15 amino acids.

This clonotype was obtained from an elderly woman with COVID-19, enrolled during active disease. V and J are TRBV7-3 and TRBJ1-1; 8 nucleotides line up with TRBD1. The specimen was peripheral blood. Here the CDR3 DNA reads TGTGCCAGCAGCTTAATGGGACAGGAGGGAGCTGAAGCTTTCTTT. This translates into CASSLMGQEGAEAFF.